These 6 T cell receptor beta chains share one sample of origin, sequenced in a study of blood T cell repertoires in COVID-19. The assay was immunoSEQ multiplex PCR, and TCRdb's table has in-frame clones only and misses some. The sample consists of roughly 150,000 clones, more than 65% of them appearing once. Input material: peripheral blood. The receptors were gathered from a man aged 70-80 years with active or convalescent COVID-19.

The CDR3 DNA is TGTGCCAGCAGCTTTAGCGGGACAGATACGCAGTATTTT. Protein sequence: CASSFSGTDTQYF. This chain joins TRBV11-3 and TRBJ2-3, with 7 bases fitting TRBD2. Germline CDR1 and CDR2: SGHNT and YENEEA. V gave up 3 bases and J gave up 3 bases; unmatched junction bases: 0. This CDR3 spans 13 amino acids.

The V gene is TRBV7-2, the J gene TRBJ2-5; no reliable D call. V lost 0 bases to trimming and J lost 4 bases, with 6 bases between them. Looked up from germline, CDR1 is SGHTA and CDR2 is FQGNSA. This CDR3 contains 13 residues. For the CDR3, the DNA is TGTGCCAGCAGCTTAGCCCTCCCAGAGACCCAGTACTTC. It encodes CASSLALPETQYF.

The chain carries TRBV19 and TRBJ1-1, with TRBD1 matching over 8 bases. Unmatched junction bases numbered 14, after V lost 4 bases and J lost 4 bases. Germline loops: CDR1 LNHDA, CDR2 SQIVND (reference sequence). The CDR3 spans 17 residues. The CDR3 DNA reads TGTGCCAGTAGTAGGAAAGGACAGGGAAGAGGCGGCACTGAAGCTTTCTTT. This gives the protein CASSRKGQGRGGTEAFF.

The V gene is TRBV6-5, the J gene TRBJ1-2, with TRBD1 matching over 7 bases. After removal of 7 bases from V and 5 bases from J, the junction contained 10 bases not matched to a gene. Germline V gene sequence: CDR1 MNHEY, CDR2 SVGAGI. The CDR3 is 14 residues long. CDR3 nucleotide sequence: TGTGCCAGCACCTACGGGGCAGGGGGTTATGGCTACACCTTC. It is translated as CASTYGAGGYGYTF.

The rearrangement links TRBV18 to TRBJ2-7, with D possibly TRBD2 on 5 matching bases. The germline gives CDR1 KGHSH, CDR2 LQKENI. V was clipped by 5 bases and J by 5 bases, with 13 bases between them. The CDR3 is 13 residues long. The CDR3 nucleotides read TGTGCCAGCTCAAGAAGAGGGTCGCACGAGCAGTACTTC. Its translation: CASSRRGSHEQYF.

This clone was counted only a few times. The CDR3 is CASSSRGTAGGYTF. In nucleotides, the CDR3 is TGTGCCAGCAGTTCCAGGGGGACAGCCGGAGGCTACACCTTC. The rearrangement uses TRBV27 and TRBJ1-2; TRBD1 matches 7 bases. Trimming took 4 bases from V and 8 from J; bases not matched to a gene: 10. The CDR3 contains 14 residues. Looked up from germline, CDR1 is MNHEY and CDR2 is SMNVEV (reference sequence).